Following are 14 T cell receptor beta chains from one sample sequenced in a study of CD8 T cells in ankylosing spondylitis. TCRdb called the 5' RACE reads again in MiXCR, with one record for every CDR3 protein. The sample includes approximately 250,000 distinct CDR3 sequences, 30% to 40% of them seen just once. Sample: blood, either unsorted or a sorted T cell fraction (not recorded which). The receptors derive from a male donor with ankylosing spondylitis or in good health (not recorded which).

V and J are TRBV29-1 and TRBJ1-2, with D perhaps TRBD1 (6 bases). V shed 5 bases and J shed 7 bases, with 11 bases lying between them. This CDR3 comprises 11 residues. Per germline, CDR1 SQVTM and CDR2 ANQGSEA. This CDR3 reads CSVLTGSGYTF. Here the CDR3 DNA reads TGCAGCGTTCTTACAGGGTCTGGCTACACCTTC.

The sample holds a few counts of this clonotype. The V and J genes are TRBV10-3 and TRBJ1-1, with 8 bases that match TRBD1. Germline assignment: CDR1 ENHRY and CDR2 SYGVKD. There are 14 residues in the CDR3. V shed 7 bases and J 1 base; nucleotides not matched to a gene: 5. The CDR3 DNA is TGTGCCATCACCCTAGACAGGGGGAACACTGAAGCTTTCTTT. Its translation: CAITLDRGNTEAFF.

V and J are TRBV20-1 and TRBJ2-3, with TRBD1 matching 8 bases. The V gene's germline CDR1 is DFQATT and CDR2 SNEGSKA (reference sequence). V lost 6 bases and J lost 0; bases outside the gene matches: 11. The CDR3 has 16 residues. CDR3 nucleotide sequence: TGCAGTGCAAGGGACAGGAGAGCCCTTAGCACAGATACGCAGTATTTT. Translation: CSARDRRALSTDTQYF.

This clonotype was found a few times. This chain connects TRBV9 to TRBJ2-2, with D perhaps assigned TRBD1 or TRBD2 (6 bases each). CDR1 and CDR2 (germline): SGDLS, YYNGEE. V lost 8 bases and J 4 bases, leaving 18 bases between the germline ends. This CDR3 is built from 15 residues. CDR3 nucleotide sequence: TGTGCCAGTTCATTGGGGGGCGTTGTCACCGGGGAGCTGTTTTTT. This sequence encodes CASSLGGVVTGELFF. Combining the CDR3 with reference TRBV9 and TRBJ2-2 gives the whole variable domain DSGVTQTPKHLITATGQRVTLRCSPRSGDLSVYWYQQSLDQGLQFLIQYYNGEERAKGNILERFSAQQFPDLHSELNLSSLELGDSALYFCASSLGGVVTGELFFGEGSRLTVL.

In its sample, this clonotype was seen a few times. The gene calls are TRBV6-1 and TRBJ1-2; 9 bases agree with TRBD1. This CDR3 has 15 amino acids. Germline CDR1 reads MNHNS; CDR2 reads SASEGT. V gave up 7 bases and J gave up 4 bases; unmatched junction bases: 10. The CDR3 DNA sequence: TGTGCCAGCACCCCTCTACAGGGGGCGGGCTATGGCTACACCTTC. The encoded protein is CASTPLQGAGYGYTF.

The chain is built from TRBV7-6 and TRBJ2-2, with D unresolved. Trimming took 2 bases from V and 6 from J, leaving 10 bases between them. CDR3 length: 14 amino acids. Germline V gene data show CDR1 as SGHVS and CDR2 as FNYEAQ. The CDR3 loop reads CASSLLQSPGELFF. DNA of the CDR3: TGTGCCAGCAGCTTATTACAGAGCCCCGGGGAGCTGTTTTTT.

The chain recombines TRBV4-2 with TRBJ2-3; 7 bases map to TRBD2. This CDR3 is 18 amino acids long. The ends lost 0 bases at V and 0 bases at J; junction bases unmatched: 9. Germline assignment: CDR1 LGHNA and CDR2 YNFKEQ. CDR3 in DNA: TGTGCCAGCAGCCAAGATATTGGTAGCGGGCCTAGCACAGATACGCAGTATTTT. Its translation: CASSQDIGSGPSTDTQYF.

The chain couples TRBV7-8 to TRBJ1-2, with 9 bases fitting TRBD1. Trimming took 5 bases from V and 8 from J; bases not matched to a gene: 12. Germline V CDR1 and CDR2: SGHVS, FQNEAQ. CDR3 length equals 15 residues. DNA of the CDR3: TGTGCCAGCAGCCCATACGTCGACAGGGGGAAAGGCTACACCTTC. Translating it yields CASSPYVDRGKGYTF.

This chain links TRBV20-1 with TRBJ2-7, with 7 bases lining up with TRBD2. CDR1 and CDR2 from the germline V gene are DFQATT and SNEGSKA (reference sequence). J was trimmed by 3 bases and V by 6 bases; bases with no gene match: 11. The CDR3 is 14 amino acids. DNA of the CDR3: TGCAGTGCCCTCAGCGGGGAAGGGTTCTACGAGCAGTACTTC. It is translated as CSALSGEGFYEQYF.

The chain is built from TRBV6-6 and TRBJ2-5; 7 bases are shared with TRBD1. Germline CDR1 is MNHNY and CDR2 is SVGAGI (reference sequence). The CDR3 covers 13 residues. Losses at the gene ends were 6 bases for V and 5 bases for J; bases not matched to a gene: 6. The CDR3, as DNA: TGTGCCAGCAGCGACAGGGAATGGGAGACCCAGTACTTC. Translation gives CASSDREWETQYF.

The chain couples TRBV6-5 to TRBJ1-6; no clear D. The CDR3 covers 12 residues. Trimming shortened V by 2 bases and J by 9 bases, and 5 bases separated the two germline ends. Germline CDR1 MNHEY, CDR2 SVGAGI. CDR3 loop: CASSYRGSPLHF. The CDR3 nucleotides are TGTGCCAGCAGTTACCGGGGTTCACCCCTCCACTTT.

This chain connects TRBV7-3 to TRBJ1-1, with 9 bases aligning to TRBD1. This CDR3 region has 14 residues. Losses at the gene ends were 5 bases for V and 6 bases for J; bases not matched to a gene: 7. The germline V gene has CDR1 SGHTA and CDR2 FQGTGA. CDR3 sequence reads: CASSPGTGLAEAFF. The CDR3 DNA follows: TGTGCCAGCAGCCCCGGGACAGGGCTTGCTGAAGCTTTCTTT.

The V gene is TRBV12-3 or TRBV12-4, the J gene TRBJ2-7, with 9 bases matching TRBD1. J lost 7 bases, V lost 1 base, and 5 bases had no gene match. The CDR3 length is 14 residues. CDR3 loop: CASSLETGGGEQYF. Written as DNA, the CDR3 is TGTGCCAGCAGTTTAGAGACAGGGGGTGGTGAGCAGTACTTC.

The chain uses TRBV20-1 and TRBJ1-1, with a weak D call TRBD1 (6 bases). The CDR3 consists of 14 residues. CDR1 and CDR2 from the germline V gene are DFQATT and SNEGSKA (reference sequence). Trimming pared 4 bases from V and 2 bases from J, leaving 14 bases between. This CDR3 reads CSATSDRPNTEAFF. CDR3 coding DNA: TGCAGTGCTACCTCCGACAGGCCAAACACTGAAGCTTTCTTT.